This T cell receptor beta chain is from a study of blood T cell repertoires in COVID-19. Across the whole study: PBMCs, B-cell-depleted T cells, or T cells provided the cDNA or gDNA that made up the material.

The CDR3 consists of 14 residues. Germline V lookup: CDR1 GTSNPN, CDR2 SVGIG (reference sequence). V dropped 4 bases and J dropped 7 bases, with 14 bases sitting between them. As handled by the study authors: Amplifying reference gene primers gave estimates of nucleated cell counts. The repertoire was sequenced with immunoSEQ multiplex PCR; TCRdb's copy has only in-frame clones and lacks some. The V and J calls and clone size were taken over from that table, and D and trimming were inferred from the DNA. The top ten hold 2.9% of the sample, which has over 150,000 clones, 75% to 90% seen once. This TCR came from a woman between 55 and 75 years old with acute or convalescent COVID-19. Sequences were obtained from peripheral blood. The rearrangement links TRBV30 to TRBJ1-6; D remains ambiguous. The CDR3 nucleotides are TGTGCCTGGACACGGGGAAGAGGGAATTCACCCCTCCACTTT. Protein sequence: CAWTRGRGNSPLHF.